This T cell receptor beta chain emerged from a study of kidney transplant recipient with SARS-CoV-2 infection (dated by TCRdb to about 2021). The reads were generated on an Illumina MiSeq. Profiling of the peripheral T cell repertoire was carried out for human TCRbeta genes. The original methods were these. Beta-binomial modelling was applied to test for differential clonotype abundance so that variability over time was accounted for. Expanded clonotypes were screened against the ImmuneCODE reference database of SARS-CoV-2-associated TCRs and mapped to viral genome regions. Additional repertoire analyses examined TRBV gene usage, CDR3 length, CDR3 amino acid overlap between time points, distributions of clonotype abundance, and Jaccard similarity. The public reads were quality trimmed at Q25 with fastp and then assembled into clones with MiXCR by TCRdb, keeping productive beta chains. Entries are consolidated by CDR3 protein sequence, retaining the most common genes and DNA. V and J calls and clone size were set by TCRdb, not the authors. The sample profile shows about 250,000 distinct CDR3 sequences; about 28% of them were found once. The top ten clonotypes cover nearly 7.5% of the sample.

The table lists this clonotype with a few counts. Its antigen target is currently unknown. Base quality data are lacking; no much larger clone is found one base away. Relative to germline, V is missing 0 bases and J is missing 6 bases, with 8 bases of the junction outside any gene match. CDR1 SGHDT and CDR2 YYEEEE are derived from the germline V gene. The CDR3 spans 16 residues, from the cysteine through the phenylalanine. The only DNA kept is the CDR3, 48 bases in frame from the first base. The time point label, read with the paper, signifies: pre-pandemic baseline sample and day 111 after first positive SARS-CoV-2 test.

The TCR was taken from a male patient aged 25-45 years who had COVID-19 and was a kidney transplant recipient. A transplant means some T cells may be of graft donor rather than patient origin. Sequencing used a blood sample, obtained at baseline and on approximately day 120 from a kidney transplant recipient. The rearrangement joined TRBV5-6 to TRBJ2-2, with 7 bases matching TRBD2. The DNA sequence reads TGTGCCAGCAGCTTGGGTGTTAGCGGGTTGTCCGGGGAGCTGTTTTTT. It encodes CASSLGVSGLSGELFF.